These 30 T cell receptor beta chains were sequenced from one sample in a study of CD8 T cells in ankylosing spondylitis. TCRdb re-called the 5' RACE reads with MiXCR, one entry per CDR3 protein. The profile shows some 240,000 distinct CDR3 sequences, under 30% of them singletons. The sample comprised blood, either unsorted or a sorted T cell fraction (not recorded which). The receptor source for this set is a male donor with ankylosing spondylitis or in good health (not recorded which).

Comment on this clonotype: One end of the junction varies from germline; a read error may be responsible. CDR3 bases: TGCTGTGCTAGACCAAGGGGGGGGGGCCCCTACAATGAGCAGTTCTTC. This encodes CCARPRGGGPYNEQFF. This sequence joins TRBV20-1 and TRBJ2-1, with D possibly being TRBD2 (7 bases). Germline CDR1 and CDR2: DFQATT and SNEGSKA (reference sequence). The CDR3 runs 16 residues.

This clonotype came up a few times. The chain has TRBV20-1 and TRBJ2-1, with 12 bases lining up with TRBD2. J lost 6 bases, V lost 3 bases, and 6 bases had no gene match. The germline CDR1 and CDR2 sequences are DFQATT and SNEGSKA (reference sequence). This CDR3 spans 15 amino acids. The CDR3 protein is CSASRLAGAINEQFF. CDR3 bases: TGCAGTGCTAGTAGACTAGCGGGGGCCATCAATGAGCAGTTCTTC.

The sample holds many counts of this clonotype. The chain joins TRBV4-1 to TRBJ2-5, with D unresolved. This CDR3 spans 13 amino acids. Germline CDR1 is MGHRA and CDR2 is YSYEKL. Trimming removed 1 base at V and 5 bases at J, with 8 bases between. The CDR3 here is CASSQGPLETQYF. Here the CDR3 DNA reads TGCGCCAGCAGCCAAGGACCCTTGGAGACCCAGTACTTC.

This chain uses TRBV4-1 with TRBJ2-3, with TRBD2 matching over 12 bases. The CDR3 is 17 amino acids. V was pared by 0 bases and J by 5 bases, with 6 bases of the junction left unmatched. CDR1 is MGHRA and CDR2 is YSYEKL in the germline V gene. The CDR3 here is CASSQDGLAGGRDTQYF. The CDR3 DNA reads TGCGCCAGCAGCCAAGATGGGCTAGCGGGGGGGCGAGATACGCAGTATTTT.

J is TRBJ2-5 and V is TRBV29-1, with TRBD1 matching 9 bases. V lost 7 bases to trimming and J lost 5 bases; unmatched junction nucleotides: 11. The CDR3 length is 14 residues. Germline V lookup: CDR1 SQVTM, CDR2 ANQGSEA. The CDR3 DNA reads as TGCAGCGGTCGGTACAGGGGGCGCGCGGAGACCCAGTACTTC. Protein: CSGRYRGRAETQYF.

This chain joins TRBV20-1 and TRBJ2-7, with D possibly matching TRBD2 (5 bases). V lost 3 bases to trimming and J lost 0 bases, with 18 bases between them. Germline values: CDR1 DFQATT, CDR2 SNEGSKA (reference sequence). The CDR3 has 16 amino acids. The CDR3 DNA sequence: TGCAGTGCTAGGGCCCCCTCCCAAGGGAGCTCCTACGAGCAGTACTTC. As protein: CSARAPSQGSSYEQYF.

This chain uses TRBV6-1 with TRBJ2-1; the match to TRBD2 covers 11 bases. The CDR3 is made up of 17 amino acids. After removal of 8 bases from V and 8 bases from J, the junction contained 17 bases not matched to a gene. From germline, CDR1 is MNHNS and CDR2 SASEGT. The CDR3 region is CASGRTSGRRELDEQFF. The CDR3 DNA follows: TGTGCCAGCGGCAGGACTAGCGGGCGTCGTGAATTGGATGAGCAGTTCTTC.

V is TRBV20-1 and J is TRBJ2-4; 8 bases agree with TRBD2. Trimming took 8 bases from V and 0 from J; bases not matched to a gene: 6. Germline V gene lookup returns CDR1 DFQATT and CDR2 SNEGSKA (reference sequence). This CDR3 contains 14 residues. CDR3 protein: CSYTSGLAKNIQYF. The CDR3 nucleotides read TGCAGTTATACTAGCGGCCTAGCCAAAAACATTCAGTACTTC.

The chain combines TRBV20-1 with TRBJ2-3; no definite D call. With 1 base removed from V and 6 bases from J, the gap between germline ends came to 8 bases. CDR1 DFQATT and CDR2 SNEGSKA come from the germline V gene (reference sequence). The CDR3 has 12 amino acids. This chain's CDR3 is CSARVRRDTQYF. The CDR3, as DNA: TGCAGTGCTAGAGTGAGGCGCGATACGCAGTATTTT.

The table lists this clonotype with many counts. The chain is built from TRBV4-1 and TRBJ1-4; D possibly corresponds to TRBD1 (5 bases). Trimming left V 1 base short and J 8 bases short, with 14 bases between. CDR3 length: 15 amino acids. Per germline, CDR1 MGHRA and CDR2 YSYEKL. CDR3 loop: CASSQGTAGNEKLFF. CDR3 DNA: TGCGCCAGCAGCCAAGGTACGGCAGGGAACGAAAAACTGTTTTTT.

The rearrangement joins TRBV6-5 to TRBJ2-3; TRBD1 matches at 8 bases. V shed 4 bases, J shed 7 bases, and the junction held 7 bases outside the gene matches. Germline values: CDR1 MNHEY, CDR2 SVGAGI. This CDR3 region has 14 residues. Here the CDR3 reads CASSFGQGGYTQYF. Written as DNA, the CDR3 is TGTGCCAGCAGTTTTGGACAGGGCGGGTATACGCAGTATTTT.

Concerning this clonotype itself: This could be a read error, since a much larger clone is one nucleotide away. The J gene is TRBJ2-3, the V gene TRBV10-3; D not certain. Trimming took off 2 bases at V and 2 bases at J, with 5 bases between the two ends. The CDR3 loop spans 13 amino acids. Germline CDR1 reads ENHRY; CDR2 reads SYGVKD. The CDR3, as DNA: TGTGCCATCAGTGAGACAGTCACAGATACGCAGTATTTT. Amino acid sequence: CAISETVTDTQYF.

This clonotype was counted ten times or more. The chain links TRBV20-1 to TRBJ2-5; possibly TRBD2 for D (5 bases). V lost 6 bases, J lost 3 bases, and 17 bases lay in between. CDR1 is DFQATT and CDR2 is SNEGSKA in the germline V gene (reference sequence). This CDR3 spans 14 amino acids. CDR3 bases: TGCAGTGCCAACCGTCCCGGGATCAAAGAGACCCAGTACTTC. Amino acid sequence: CSANRPGIKETQYF.

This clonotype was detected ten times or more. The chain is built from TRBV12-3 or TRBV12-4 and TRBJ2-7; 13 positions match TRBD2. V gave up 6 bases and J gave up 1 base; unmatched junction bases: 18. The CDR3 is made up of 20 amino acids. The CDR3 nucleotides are TGTGCCAGCAGCACCAGATCTATACTAGCGGGGGGGCCTAGGTCCTACGAGCAGTACTTC. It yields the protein CASSTRSILAGGPRSYEQYF.

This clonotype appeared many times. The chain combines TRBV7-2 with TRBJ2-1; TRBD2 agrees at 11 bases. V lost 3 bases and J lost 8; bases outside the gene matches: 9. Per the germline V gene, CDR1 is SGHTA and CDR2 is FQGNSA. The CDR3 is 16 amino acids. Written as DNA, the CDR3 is TGTGCCAGCAGCTTCATCCGGCTAGCGGGGGGCTATGAGCAGTTCTTC. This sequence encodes CASSFIRLAGGYEQFF.

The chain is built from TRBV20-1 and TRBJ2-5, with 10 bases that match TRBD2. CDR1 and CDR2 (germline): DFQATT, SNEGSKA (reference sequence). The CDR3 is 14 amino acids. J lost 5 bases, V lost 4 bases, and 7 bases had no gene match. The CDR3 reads CSANALAGRETQYF. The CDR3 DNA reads TGCAGTGCTAACGCACTAGCGGGGCGGGAGACCCAGTACTTC.

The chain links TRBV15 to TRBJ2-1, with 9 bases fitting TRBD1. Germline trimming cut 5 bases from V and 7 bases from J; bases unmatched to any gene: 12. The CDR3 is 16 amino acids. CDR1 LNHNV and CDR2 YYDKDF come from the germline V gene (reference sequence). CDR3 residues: CATSFAGKDRGNEQFF. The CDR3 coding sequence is TGTGCCACCAGCTTCGCGGGGAAGGACAGGGGAAATGAGCAGTTCTTC. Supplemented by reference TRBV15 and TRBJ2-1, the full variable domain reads DAMVIQNPRYQVTQFGKPVTLSCSQTLNHNVMYWYQQKSSQAPKLLFHYYDKDFNNEADTPDNFQSRRPNTSFCFLDIRSPGLGDTAMYLCATSFAGKDRGNEQFFGPGTRLTVL.

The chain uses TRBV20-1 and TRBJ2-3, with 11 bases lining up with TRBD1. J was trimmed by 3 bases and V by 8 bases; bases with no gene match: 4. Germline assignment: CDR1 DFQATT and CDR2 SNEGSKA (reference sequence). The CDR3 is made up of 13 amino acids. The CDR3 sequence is CSPGQGVTDTQYF. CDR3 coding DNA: TGCAGTCCGGGACAGGGGGTTACAGATACGCAGTATTTT.

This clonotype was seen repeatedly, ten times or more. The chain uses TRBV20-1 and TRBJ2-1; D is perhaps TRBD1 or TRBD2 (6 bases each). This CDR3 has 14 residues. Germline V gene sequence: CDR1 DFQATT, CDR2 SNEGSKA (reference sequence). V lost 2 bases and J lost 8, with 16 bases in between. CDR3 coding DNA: TGCAGTGCTAGACCGGGGGCGCTTCGGTATGAGCAGTTCTTC. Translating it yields CSARPGALRYEQFF.

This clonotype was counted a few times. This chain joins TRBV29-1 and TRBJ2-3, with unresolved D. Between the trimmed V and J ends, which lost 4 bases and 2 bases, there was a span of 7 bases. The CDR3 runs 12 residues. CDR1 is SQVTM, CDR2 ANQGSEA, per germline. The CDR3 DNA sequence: TGCAGCGTTGGGCACAACACAGATACGCAGTATTTT. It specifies CSVGHNTDTQYF.

The CDR3 loop is CASSQAVGVREQYF. The CDR3 nucleotides are TGCGCCAGCAGCCAAGCAGTAGGAGTCCGCGAGCAGTACTTC. This sequence joins TRBV4-1 and TRBJ2-7, with D uncertain. The CDR3 has 14 amino acids. Germline V gives CDR1 MGHRA, CDR2 YSYEKL. V was shortened by 1 base and J by 6 bases, with 13 bases between the two germline ends.

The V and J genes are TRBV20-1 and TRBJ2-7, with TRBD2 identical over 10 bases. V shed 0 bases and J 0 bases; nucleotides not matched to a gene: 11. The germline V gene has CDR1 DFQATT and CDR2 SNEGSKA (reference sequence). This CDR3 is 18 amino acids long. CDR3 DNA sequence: TGCAGTGCTAGAGATCTGGAACTAGCGGGGACCCGCTCCTACGAGCAGTACTTC. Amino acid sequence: CSARDLELAGTRSYEQYF.

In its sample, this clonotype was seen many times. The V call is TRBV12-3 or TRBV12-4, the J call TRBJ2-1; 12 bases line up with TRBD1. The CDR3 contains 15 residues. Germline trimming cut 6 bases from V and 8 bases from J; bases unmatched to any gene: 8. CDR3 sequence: CASSPGDRGHDEQFF. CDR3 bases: TGTGCCAGCAGCCCAGGGGACAGGGGGCACGATGAGCAGTTCTTC.

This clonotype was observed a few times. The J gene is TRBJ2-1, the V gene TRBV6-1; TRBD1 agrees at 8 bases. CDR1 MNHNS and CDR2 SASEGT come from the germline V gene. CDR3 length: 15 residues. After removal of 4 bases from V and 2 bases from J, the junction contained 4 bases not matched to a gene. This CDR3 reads CASSVVTGAYNEQFF. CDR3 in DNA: TGTGCCAGCAGTGTGGTGACAGGGGCCTACAATGAGCAGTTCTTC.

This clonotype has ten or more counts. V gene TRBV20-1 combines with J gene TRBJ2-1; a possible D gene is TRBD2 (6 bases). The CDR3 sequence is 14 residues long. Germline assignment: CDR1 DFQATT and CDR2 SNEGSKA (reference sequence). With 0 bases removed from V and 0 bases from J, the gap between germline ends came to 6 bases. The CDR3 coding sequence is TGCAGTGCTAGAGACGGGAGCTCCTACAATGAGCAGTTCTTC. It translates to CSARDGSSYNEQFF.

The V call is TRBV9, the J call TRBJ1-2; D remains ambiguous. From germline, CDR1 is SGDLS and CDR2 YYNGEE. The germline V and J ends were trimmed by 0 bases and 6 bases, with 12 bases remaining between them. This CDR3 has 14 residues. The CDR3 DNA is TGTGCCAGCAGCGTAGCTGGGGTGAGGGATGGCTACACCTTC. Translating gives CASSVAGVRDGYTF. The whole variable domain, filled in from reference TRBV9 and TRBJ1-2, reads DSGVTQTPKHLITATGQRVTLRCSPRSGDLSVYWYQQSLDQGLQFLIQYYNGEERAKGNILERFSAQQFPDLHSELNLSSLELGDSALYFCASSVAGVRDGYTFGSGTRLTVV.

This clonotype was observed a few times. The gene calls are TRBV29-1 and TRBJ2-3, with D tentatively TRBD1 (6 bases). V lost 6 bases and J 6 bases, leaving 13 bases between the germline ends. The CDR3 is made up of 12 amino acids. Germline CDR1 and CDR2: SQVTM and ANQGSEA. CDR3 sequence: CSVDTGSDTQYF. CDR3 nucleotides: TGCAGCGTGGACACAGGGTCGGATACGCAGTATTTT.

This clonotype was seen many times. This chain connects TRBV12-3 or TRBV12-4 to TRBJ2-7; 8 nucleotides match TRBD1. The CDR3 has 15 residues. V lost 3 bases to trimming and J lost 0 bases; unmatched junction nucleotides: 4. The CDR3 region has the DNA TGTGCCAGCAGTTTCCAGGGGGCTGGCTCCTACGAGCAGTACTTC. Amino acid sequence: CASSFQGAGSYEQYF.

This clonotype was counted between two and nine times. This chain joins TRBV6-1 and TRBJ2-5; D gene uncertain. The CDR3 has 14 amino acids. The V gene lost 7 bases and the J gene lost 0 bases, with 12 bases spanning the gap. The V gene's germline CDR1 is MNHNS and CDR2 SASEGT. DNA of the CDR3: TGTGCCAGCATCCGCCGGACCGACCAAGAGACCCAGTACTTC. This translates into CASIRRTDQETQYF.

This chain's CDR3 is CATSRGGGNNEQFF. The CDR3 nucleotides are TGTGCCACCAGCAGAGGGGGAGGGAACAATGAGCAGTTCTTC. The chain recombines TRBV15 with TRBJ2-1; 7 bases map to TRBD2. This CDR3 region has 14 residues. Germline CDR1 reads LNHNV; CDR2 reads YYDKDF (reference sequence). The V segment lost 1 base and the J segment 5 bases; nucleotides outside the gene matches: 2.